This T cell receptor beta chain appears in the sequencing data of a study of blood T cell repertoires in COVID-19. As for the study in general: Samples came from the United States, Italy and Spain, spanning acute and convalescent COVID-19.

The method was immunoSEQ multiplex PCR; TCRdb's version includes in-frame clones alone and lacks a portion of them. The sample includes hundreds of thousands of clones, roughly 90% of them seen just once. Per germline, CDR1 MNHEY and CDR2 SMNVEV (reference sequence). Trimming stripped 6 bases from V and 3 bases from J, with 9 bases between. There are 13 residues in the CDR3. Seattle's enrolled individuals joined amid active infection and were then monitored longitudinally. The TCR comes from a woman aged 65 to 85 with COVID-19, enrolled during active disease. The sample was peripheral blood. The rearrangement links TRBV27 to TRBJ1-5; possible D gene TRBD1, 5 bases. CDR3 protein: CASSQGLNQPQHF. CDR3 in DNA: TGTGCCAGCAGCCAGGGCCTCAATCAGCCCCAGCATTTT.